Sequencing of this TCR beta chain was carried out in a study of T cell changes during pregnancy in multiple sclerosis. The germline CDR1 and CDR2 sequences are SQVTM and ANQGSEA. V shed 6 bases and J shed 1 base, with 10 bases lying between them. There are 13 residues in the CDR3. Only in-frame clones appear in the TCRdb table, and some are missing; sequencing was by immunoSEQ multiplex PCR. The sample records 26,000 or so clones, 89% being singletons. This clone was counted once. The receptor was isolated from a female donor with multiple sclerosis, enrolled in a pregnancy study. The specimen comprised CD8+ T cells from peripheral blood mononuclear cells, sampled in the second trimester of pregnancy. The V and J genes are TRBV29-1 and TRBJ1-3; no clear D gene. The CDR3 DNA reads TGCAGCGTCCGTAATGTTTCTGGAAACACCATATATTTT. Translating it yields CSVRNVSGNTIYF.